This is a list of T cell receptor beta chains from one sample in a study of blood T cell repertoires in COVID-19. Clones were read by immunoSEQ multiplex PCR, and TCRdb kept only the in-frame ones, dropping some. Here the sample spans more than 300,000 clones, 90% being singletons. Sequenced input: PBMCs or T cells enriched from blood (not recorded which). The receptors derive from a woman aged 25 to 39 who had been exposed to COVID-19. Each CDR3 is given with its conserved first and last residue. The D gene is left open where the match is weak. Only some rows state a clone size, as once, few, many or a class for expanded clones.

v_gene	abundance	j_gene	d_gene	CDR3aa	CDR3nt
TRBV5-1	.	TRBJ2-7	.	CASRQRDSGRYEQYF	TGCGCCAGCAGGCAACGGGACAGCGGGCGCTACGAGCAGTACTTC
TRBV7-9	.	TRBJ1-2	.	CASSLSRAAYGYTF	TGTGCCAGCAGCTTGAGCAGGGCTGCTTATGGCTACACCTTC
TRBV3-1/TRBV3-2	.	TRBJ2-7	TRBD2	CASSLRLAGGSEQYF	TGTGCCAGCAGCCTTCGACTAGCGGGGGGGTCCGAGCAGTACTTC
TRBV6-2/TRBV6-3	.	TRBJ2-5	TRBD1	CASSPGRDRGETQYF	TGTGCCAGCAGCCCAGGACGGGACAGGGGAGAGACCCAGTACTTC
TRBV5-4	once	TRBJ2-1	TRBD2	CASSQNPTSGGLYEQFF	TGTGCCAGCAGCCAAAACCCCACTAGCGGGGGCCTTTATGAGCAGTTCTTC
TRBV6-4	.	TRBJ1-1	.	CASKRGRENTEAFF	TGTGCCAGCAAAAGGGGTCGAGAGAACACTGAAGCTTTCTTT
TRBV6-5	.	TRBJ1-1	.	CASIGQMGTEAFF	TGTGCCAGCATAGGACAAATGGGGACTGAAGCTTTCTTT
TRBV12-5	once	TRBJ1-1	.	CASGLSVLNTEAFF	TGTGCTAGTGGTTTATCCGTCCTGAACACTGAAGCTTTCTTT
TRBV19	.	TRBJ2-7	.	CASRLAGVHEQYF	TGTGCCAGTAGGCTTGCAGGGGTCCACGAGCAGTACTTC
TRBV29-1	once	TRBJ1-1	.	CSVESLLLRGVAFF	TGCAGCGTTGAATCGTTACTTTTACGGGGAGTTGCTTTCTTT
TRBV9	.	TRBJ1-3	TRBD1	CASSGDRGPGNTIYF	TGTGCCAGCAGCGGAGACAGGGGGCCTGGAAACACCATATATTTT
TRBV7-8	few	TRBJ2-5	TRBD2	CASSPRLAGGTPRGETQYF	TGTGCCAGCAGCCCCCGACTAGCGGGGGGAACCCCTCGCGGGGAGACCCAGTACTTC
TRBV5-1	once	TRBJ1-1	.	CASSQGRGATEAFF	TGCGCCAGTTCACAGGGACGTGGGGCCACTGAAGCTTTCTTT
TRBV7-9	.	TRBJ2-1	.	CASSLATREHEQFF	TGTGCCAGCAGCTTAGCCACCCGGGAGCATGAGCAGTTCTTC
TRBV3-1/TRBV3-2	.	TRBJ2-2	.	CASNQGGPGELFF	TGTGCCAGCAACCAGGGAGGACCCGGGGAGCTGTTTTTT
TRBV20-1	.	TRBJ1-2	TRBD1	CSASRQGVRGYTF	TGCAGTGCTAGTAGACAGGGAGTGAGGGGCTACACCTTC
TRBV7-9	.	TRBJ1-5	.	CASSLQRNQPQHF	TGTGCCAGCAGTCTACAGCGCAATCAGCCCCAGCATTTT
TRBV10-2	.	TRBJ2-3	TRBD2	CASRGTSGGGYF	TGCGCCAGCAGGGGGACTAGCGGGGGTGGATATTTT
TRBV5-5	.	TRBJ1-2	.	CASSLVEGRLNYGYTF	TGTGCCAGCAGCTTGGTTGAAGGCAGGTTGAACTATGGCTACACCTTC
TRBV7-2	.	TRBJ2-5	TRBD2	CASSLWRGGYQETQYF	TGTGCCAGCAGCTTATGGCGGGGGGGGTACCAAGAGACCCAGTACTTC
TRBV4-2	.	TRBJ2-3	TRBD2	CASSQDFGTSGGARDTQYF	TGTGCCAGCAGCCAAGATTTCGGGACTAGCGGGGGGGCGAGAGATACGCAGTATTTT
TRBV7-8	.	TRBJ2-3	TRBD2	CASSAAGTSADTQYF	TGTGCCAGCAGCGCGGCCGGGACTAGCGCAGATACGCAGTATTTT
TRBV7-2	once	TRBJ2-7	.	CASSLEPPPYEQYF	TGTGCCAGCAGCTTAGAGCCACCGCCCTACGAGCAGTACTTC
TRBV25-1	.	TRBJ2-5	.	CASSEFVSGKETQYF	TGTGCCAGCAGTGAATTCGTCTCAGGGAAAGAGACCCAGTACTTC
TRBV6-6	.	TRBJ1-5	.	CASRGEYSNQPQHF	TGTGCCAGCAGAGGGGAATATAGCAATCAGCCCCAGCATTTT
TRBV30	.	TRBJ1-2	.	CAWSVLAIQDGYTF	TGTGCCTGGAGTGTACTGGCCATCCAGGATGGCTACACCTTC
TRBV5-1	.	TRBJ2-7	.	CASSLIGGSYEQYF	TGCGCCAGCAGCTTGATTGGCGGATCCTACGAGCAGTACTTC
TRBV4-3	.	TRBJ1-1	.	CASSPHSLRMNTEAFF	TGCGCCAGCAGCCCACACAGTCTTCGAATGAACACTGAAGCTTTCTTT
TRBV5-1	.	TRBJ2-1	.	CASSGQGVDEQFF	TGCGCCAGCAGCGGGCAGGGCGTCGATGAGCAGTTCTTC
TRBV18	.	TRBJ1-1	TRBD1	CASSPGQGAEAFF	TGTGCCAGCTCACCCGGCCAGGGGGCTGAAGCTTTCTTT
TRBV13	.	TRBJ2-7	TRBD2	CASSLATSLDEQYF	TGTGCCAGCAGCTTAGCGACTAGCTTAGACGAGCAGTACTTC
TRBV5-1	.	TRBJ1-2	TRBD1	CASSSDRGFNYGYTF	TGCGCCAGCAGCTCGGACAGGGGTTTTAACTATGGCTACACCTTC
TRBV21-1	.	TRBJ2-1	.	CASSHRDRVFHNEQFF	TGTGCCAGCAGCCACCGGGACAGGGTATTCCACAATGAGCAGTTCTTC
TRBV19	.	TRBJ1-3	TRBD1	CASSPQGDGNTIYF	TGTGCCAGTAGTCCCCAGGGGGACGGAAACACCATATATTTT
TRBV30	.	TRBJ1-1	.	CAWNYGGTNTEAFF	TGTGCCTGGAATTATGGCGGAACGAACACTGAAGCTTTCTTT
TRBV25-1	.	TRBJ2-7	TRBD1	CASSDPGQVLYEQYF	TGTGCCAGCAGTGACCCGGGACAGGTCCTCTACGAGCAGTACTTC
TRBV7-2	once	TRBJ1-5	TRBD1	CASSARTGNQPQHF	TGTGCCAGCAGCGCAAGGACAGGGAATCAGCCCCAGCATTTT
TRBV5-6	.	TRBJ1-2	.	CASSHMSFPYGYTF	TGTGCCAGCAGCCATATGAGTTTCCCCTATGGCTACACCTTC
TRBV5-5	.	TRBJ2-1	.	CASSFGGTNNEQFF	TGTGCCAGCAGCTTCGGCGGTACTAACAATGAGCAGTTCTTC
TRBV19	.	TRBJ2-3	TRBD1	CASRARTGLTDTQYF	TGTGCCAGTAGGGCTCGGACAGGGTTGACAGATACGCAGTATTTT
TRBV6-4	.	TRBJ2-5	.	CASSDSPGSGETQYF	TGTGCCAGCAGTGACTCCCCAGGGTCGGGAGAGACCCAGTACTTC
TRBV6-5	once	TRBJ1-1	.	CASRYQGQHTEAFF	TGTGCCAGCAGGTACCAAGGACAGCACACTGAAGCTTTCTTT
TRBV4-1	.	TRBJ2-4	.	CASSQGVGGTKNIQYF	TGCGCCAGCAGCCAAGGTGTGGGCGGGACCAAAAACATTCAGTACTTC
TRBV4-1	.	TRBJ1-5	.	CASSQVDLTGFSNQPQHF	TGCGCCAGCAGCCAAGTAGACCTCACAGGTTTTAGCAATCAGCCCCAGCATTTT